This T cell receptor (beta chain) was sequenced for a study of T cell responses to AZD1222 COVID-19 vaccine. Study conclusions and caveats: The donor group comprised mostly white British people and more females; the analysis possibly underestimated clonal diversity.

This table comes from immunoSEQ multiplex PCR, and its TCRdb copy is limited to in-frame clones, with some not included. The table has 200,000 to 250,000 clones, roughly 91% seen once. Per germline, CDR1 MNHEY and CDR2 SVGAGI. V lost 8 bases to trimming and J lost 4 bases; unmatched junction nucleotides: 8. This CDR3 region has 13 residues. On this clone: No antigen is known for it.

The chain has TRBV6-5 and TRBJ2-7, with 7 bases fitting TRBD2. The specimen was peripheral blood, collected on day 0 of MenACWY control vaccination. The origin of this receptor is an adult in good health. The CDR3 here is CASELAQTYEQYF. The CDR3 bases are TGTGCCAGCGAACTAGCGCAGACTTACGAGCAGTACTTC.